These 13 T cell receptor beta chains originate from one sample sequenced in a study of PD-1 blockade in classical Hodgkin lymphoma. Time point: cycle 4 day 1 (C4D1), after five to seven weeks of nivolumab. Following autologous stem cell transplantation, relapse occurred in every patient, and exposure to brentuximab vedotin varied. Using immunoSEQ multiplex PCR, the repertoire was profiled, and TCRdb retains in-frame clones only, with some absent. This table has approximately 52,000 clones, 86% appearing once. This specimen was peripheral blood mononuclear cells (PBMCs), taken before the fourth cycle of nivolumab. These receptors all stem from a human donor with classical Hodgkin lymphoma.

In its sample, this clone ranks as medium-sized. The chain uses TRBV27 and TRBJ2-7; no firm D call. CDR1 and CDR2 from the germline V gene are MNHEY and SMNVEV (reference sequence). This CDR3 is built from 12 residues. With 8 bases removed from V and 0 bases from J, the gap between germline ends came to 8 bases. This chain's CDR3 is CASFSSSYEQYF. The CDR3 bases are TGTGCCAGCTTCTCAAGCTCCTACGAGCAGTACTTC.

The rearrangement uses TRBV27 and TRBJ1-1; TRBD1 matches 7 bases. This CDR3 has 13 amino acids. From germline, CDR1 is MNHEY and CDR2 SMNVEV (reference sequence). The ends lost 6 bases at V and 3 bases at J; junction bases unmatched: 4. CDR3 sequence reads: CASSNTGDTEAFF. The CDR3 DNA reads TGTGCCAGCAGCAATACAGGGGACACTGAAGCTTTCTTT.

CDR3 in DNA: TGTGCCAGCAGTGAACATAGGACCGGGCTGGGAGAGCAGTACTTC. Its protein is CASSEHRTGLGEQYF. The chain joins TRBV6-1 to TRBJ2-7, with D uncertain. This CDR3 region has 15 residues. Germline CDR1 reads MNHNS; CDR2 reads SASEGT. Trimming stripped 2 bases from V and 7 bases from J, with 18 bases between.

This sequence joins TRBV7-9 and TRBJ2-5; 9 bases fit TRBD2. Germline CDR1 is SEHNR and CDR2 is FQNEAQ (reference sequence). The V and J ends lost 2 bases and 5 bases, in that order; junction bases with no gene match: 6. The CDR3 extends over 15 amino acids. DNA of the CDR3: TGTGCCAGCAGCTTACTCGGTAGCGGGGGTGAGACCCAGTACTTC. Protein sequence: CASSLLGSGGETQYF.

V usage is TRBV29-1 and J usage is TRBJ2-2; 14 nucleotides agree with TRBD2. Germline CDR1 SQVTM, CDR2 ANQGSEA. The length of the CDR3 is 17 residues. The trim removed 5 bases at V and 1 base at J, leaving 6 bases unmatched. In DNA, the CDR3 is TGCAGCGTTTCCGGGACTAGCGGGGGTCGGAACACCGGGGAGCTGTTTTTT. Protein: CSVSGTSGGRNTGELFF.

This rearrangement joins TRBV4-1 to TRBJ2-5; TRBD1 agrees at 12 bases. The CDR3 length is 16 residues. Per germline, CDR1 MGHRA and CDR2 YSYEKL. The J segment lost 4 bases and the V segment lost 4 bases, leaving 7 bases of the junction unmatched. Here the CDR3 DNA reads TGCGCCAGCAGCCTTAATTCGGGACAGGGGGCAGAGACCCAGTACTTC. It codes for CASSLNSGQGAETQYF.

V is TRBV14 and J is TRBJ2-3; 8 positions match TRBD1. Germline assignment: CDR1 SGHDN and CDR2 FVKESK. The CDR3 is 16 amino acids. The V gene end was trimmed by 5 bases and the J gene end by 0 bases; junction bases not matched to a gene: 7. The CDR3 protein is CASSLRQGISTDTQYF. The CDR3 DNA reads as TGTGCCAGCAGCTTGCGACAGGGGATTAGCACAGATACGCAGTATTTT. Full variable domain (outside the CDR3, taken from reference TRBV14 and TRBJ2-3): EAGVTQFPSHSVIEKGQTVTLRCDPISGHDNLYWYRRVMGKEIKFLLHFVKESKQDESGMPNNRFLAERTGGTYSTLKVQPAELEDSGVYFCASSLRQGISTDTQYFGPGTRLTVL.

This clone was seen once. V and J are TRBV9 and TRBJ2-5; D is perhaps TRBD1 or TRBD2 (6 bases each). From germline, CDR1 is SGDLS and CDR2 YYNGEE. CDR3 size: 16 residues. V lost 0 bases, J lost 2 bases, and 14 bases lay in between. The CDR3 loop reads CASSVGGGGPQETQYF. CDR3 nucleotide sequence: TGTGCCAGCAGCGTAGGAGGGGGAGGACCACAAGAGACCCAGTACTTC.

The chain couples TRBV10-1 to TRBJ2-1; 13 positions agree with TRBD2. The CDR3 is made up of 15 amino acids. The germline V gene encodes CDR1 WNHNN and CDR2 SYGVQD (reference sequence). Germline trimming cut 2 bases from V and 12 bases from J; bases unmatched to any gene: 7. The CDR3 region has the DNA TGCGCCAGCAGTGAGAGGACTAGCGGGAGTTTAGGGCAGTTCTTC. It is translated as CASSERTSGSLGQFF.

The genes are TRBV6-5 and TRBJ2-5; no clear D. V lost 4 bases and J 4 bases, leaving 13 bases between the germline ends. The CDR3 has 14 residues. Per germline, CDR1 MNHEY and CDR2 SVGAGI. The chain's CDR3 is CASSSLLGPETQYF. The CDR3 nucleotides are TGTGCCAGCAGTTCGCTACTGGGTCCAGAGACCCAGTACTTC.

This chain uses TRBV10-2 with TRBJ1-1, with 12 bases lining up with TRBD1. With V trimmed by 10 bases and J by 0 bases, 12 bases remained unmatched. The CDR3 totals 17 residues. CDR1 is WSHSY and CDR2 is SAAADI in the germline V gene. The CDR3 here is CATLTGTGGFMNTEAFF. The CDR3 DNA reads as TGCGCCACTCTGACTGGGACAGGGGGCTTTATGAACACTGAAGCTTTCTTT.

This clone was found once. The genes are TRBV28 and TRBJ1-5; 9 bases agree with TRBD1. Per the germline V gene, CDR1 is MDHEN and CDR2 is SYDVKM. With V trimmed by 5 bases and J by 4 bases, 9 bases remained unmatched. This CDR3 region has 16 residues. The CDR3 protein is CASSLTGTGINQPQHF. The CDR3 region has the DNA TGTGCCAGCAGTCTAACCGGGACAGGGATAAATCAGCCCCAGCATTTT.

This clone was seen a handful of times. The V gene is TRBV5-1, the J gene TRBJ2-7, with 9 nucleotides matching TRBD1. The V gene's germline CDR1 is SGHRS and CDR2 YFSETQ. CDR3 size: 14 residues. The V and J ends lost 4 bases and 2 bases, in that order; junction bases with no gene match: 4. CDR3 sequence: CASSPRTGAYEQYF. CDR3 coding DNA: TGCGCCAGCAGCCCTCGGACAGGGGCCTACGAGCAGTACTTC.